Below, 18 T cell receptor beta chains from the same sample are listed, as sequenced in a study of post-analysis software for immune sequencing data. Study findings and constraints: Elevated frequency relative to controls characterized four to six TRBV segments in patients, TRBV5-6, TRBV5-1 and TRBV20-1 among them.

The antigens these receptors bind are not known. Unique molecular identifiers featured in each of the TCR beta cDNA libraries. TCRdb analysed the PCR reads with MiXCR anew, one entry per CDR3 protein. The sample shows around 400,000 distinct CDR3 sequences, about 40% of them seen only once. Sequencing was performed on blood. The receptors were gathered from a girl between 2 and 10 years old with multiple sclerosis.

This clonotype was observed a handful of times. CDR3 loop: CASSPNHRRNQPQHF. The CDR3, as DNA: TGTGCCAGCAGCCCAAATCACAGGAGAAATCAGCCCCAGCATTTT. V gene TRBV7-3 combines with J gene TRBJ1-5, with D possibly being TRBD1 (5 bases). The ends were cut back, 5 bases at V and 4 bases at J, with 15 bases in the middle. The germline gives CDR1 SGHTA, CDR2 FQGTGA. This CDR3 spans 15 amino acids.

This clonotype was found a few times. As DNA, the CDR3 is TGTGCCAGCAAGGGGACAGCTAGCACAGATACGCAGTATTTT. It is translated as CASKGTASTDTQYF. The chain carries TRBV5-5 and TRBJ2-3; 7 nucleotides align to TRBD1. Trimming removed 6 bases from V and 0 bases from J; junction bases left unmatched: 4. Looked up from germline, CDR1 is SGHKS and CDR2 is YYEKEE (reference sequence). The CDR3 is made up of 14 amino acids.

CDR3 nucleotide sequence: TGTGCCAGCAGTCTAAGGGGACAGGGATTTCGCTCGCAGTATTTT. It codes for CASSLRGQGFRSQYF. The chain couples TRBV27 to TRBJ2-3; 9 bases are a match to TRBD1. Germline CDR1 is MNHEY and CDR2 is SMNVEV (reference sequence). V dropped 5 bases and J dropped 10; count of bases not matched to a gene: 13. The CDR3 contains 15 residues.

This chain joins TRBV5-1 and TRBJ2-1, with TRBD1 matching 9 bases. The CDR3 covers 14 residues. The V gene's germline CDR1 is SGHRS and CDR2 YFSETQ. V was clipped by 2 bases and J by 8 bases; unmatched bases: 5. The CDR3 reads CASSFGTGPYEQFF. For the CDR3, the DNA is TGCGCCAGCAGCTTCGGGACAGGGCCCTATGAGCAGTTCTTC.

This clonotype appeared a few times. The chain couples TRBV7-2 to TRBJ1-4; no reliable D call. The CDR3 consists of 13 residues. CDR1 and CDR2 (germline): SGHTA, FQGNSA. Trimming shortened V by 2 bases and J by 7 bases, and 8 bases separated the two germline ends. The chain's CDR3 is CASSLTRGEKLFF. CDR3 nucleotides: TGTGCCAGCAGCTTAACAAGAGGTGAAAAACTGTTTTTT.

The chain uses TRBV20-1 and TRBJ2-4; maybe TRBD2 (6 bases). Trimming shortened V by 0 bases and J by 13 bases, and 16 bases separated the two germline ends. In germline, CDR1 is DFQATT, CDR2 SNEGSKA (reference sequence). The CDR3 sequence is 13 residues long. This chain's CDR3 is CSARDSPTRAQYF. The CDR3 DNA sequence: TGCAGTGCTAGAGATTCCCCGACTAGGGCCCAGTACTTC.

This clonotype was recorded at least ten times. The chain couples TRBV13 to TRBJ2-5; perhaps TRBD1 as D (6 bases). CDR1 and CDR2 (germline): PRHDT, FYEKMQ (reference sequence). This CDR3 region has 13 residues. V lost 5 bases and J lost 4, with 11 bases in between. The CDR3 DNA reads TGTGCCAGCAGCCTCACAGGGAGAGAGACCCAGTACTTC. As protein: CASSLTGRETQYF. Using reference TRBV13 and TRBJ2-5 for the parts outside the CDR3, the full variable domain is AAGVIQSPRHLIKEKRETATLKCYPIPRHDTVYWYQQGPGQDPQFLISFYEKMQSDKGSIPDRFSAQQFSDYHSELNMSSLELGDSALYFCASSLTGRETQYFGPGTRLLVL.

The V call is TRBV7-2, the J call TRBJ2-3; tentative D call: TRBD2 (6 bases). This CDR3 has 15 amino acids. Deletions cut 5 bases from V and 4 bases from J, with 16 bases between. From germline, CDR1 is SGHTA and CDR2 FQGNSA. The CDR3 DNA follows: TGTGCCAGCAGCGGAGGCAGTTTAGCGGCAGATACGCAGTATTTT. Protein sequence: CASSGGSLAADTQYF.

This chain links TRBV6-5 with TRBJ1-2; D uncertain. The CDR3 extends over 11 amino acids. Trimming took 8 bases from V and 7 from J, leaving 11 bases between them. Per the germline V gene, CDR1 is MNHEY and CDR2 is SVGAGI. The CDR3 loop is CASGIGSGYTF. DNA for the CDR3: TGTGCCAGCGGGATTGGTAGTGGCTACACCTTC.

CDR3 region: CASIGREGAQETQYF. In nucleotides, the CDR3 is TGTGCCAGCATAGGCCGGGAGGGCGCCCAAGAGACCCAGTACTTC. The chain recombines TRBV25-1 with TRBJ2-5; TRBD2 agrees at 8 bases. CDR1 and CDR2 from the germline V gene are MGHDK and SYGVNS. CDR3 length: 15 amino acids. Germline trimming cut 7 bases from V and 1 base from J; bases unmatched to any gene: 8.

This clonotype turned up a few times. The CDR3 here is CASSLLAGGHRDTQYF. The DNA for the CDR3 is TGTGCCAGCAGCTTATTAGCGGGGGGGCATAGAGATACGCAGTATTTT. The gene calls are TRBV7-3 and TRBJ2-3; TRBD2 matches 11 bases. CDR1 is SGHTA, CDR2 FQGTGA, per germline. CDR3 size: 16 residues. The junction had 6 bases not matched to a gene; V was cut back by 2 bases and J by 5 bases.

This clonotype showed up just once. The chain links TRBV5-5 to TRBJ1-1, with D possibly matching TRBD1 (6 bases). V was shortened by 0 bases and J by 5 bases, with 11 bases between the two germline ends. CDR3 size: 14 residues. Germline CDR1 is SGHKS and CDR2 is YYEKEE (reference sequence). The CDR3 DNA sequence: TGTGCCAGCAGCTTGGAGGGGGACATGACTGAAGCTTTCTTT. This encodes CASSLEGDMTEAFF.

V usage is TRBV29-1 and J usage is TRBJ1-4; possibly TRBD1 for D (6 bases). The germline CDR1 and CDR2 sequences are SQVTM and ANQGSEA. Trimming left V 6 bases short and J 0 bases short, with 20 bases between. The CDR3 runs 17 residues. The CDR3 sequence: CSVADVWGAATNEKLFF. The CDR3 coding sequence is TGCAGCGTCGCAGACGTGTGGGGGGCTGCAACTAATGAAAAACTGTTTTTT.

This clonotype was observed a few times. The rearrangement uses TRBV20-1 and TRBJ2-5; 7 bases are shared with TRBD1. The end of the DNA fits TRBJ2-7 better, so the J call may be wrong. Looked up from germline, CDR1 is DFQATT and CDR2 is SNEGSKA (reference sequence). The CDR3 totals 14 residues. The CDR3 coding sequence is TGCAGTGCTCCAAACAGGGGCGACCGTGGCGAGCAGTACTTC. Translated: CSAPNRGDRGEQYF.

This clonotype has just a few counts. CDR3 region: CSARTYGTHFRADTQYF. The DNA of the CDR3 is TGCAGTGCTAGAACCTACGGGACACATTTTCGGGCAGATACGCAGTATTTT. The rearrangement uses TRBV20-1 and TRBJ2-3, with a tentative D call TRBD1 (6 bases). V was cut by 2 bases and J by 4 bases, with 22 bases left in between. The CDR3 covers 17 residues. The germline V gene has CDR1 DFQATT and CDR2 SNEGSKA (reference sequence).

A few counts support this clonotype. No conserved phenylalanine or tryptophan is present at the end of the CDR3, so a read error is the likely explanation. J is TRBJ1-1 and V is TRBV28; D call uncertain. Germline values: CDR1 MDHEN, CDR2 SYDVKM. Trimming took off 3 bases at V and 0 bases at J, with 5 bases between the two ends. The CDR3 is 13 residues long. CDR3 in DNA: TGTGCCAGCAGTTTTCCTGTGAACACTGAAGCTTTCTTG. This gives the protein CASSFPVNTEAFL.

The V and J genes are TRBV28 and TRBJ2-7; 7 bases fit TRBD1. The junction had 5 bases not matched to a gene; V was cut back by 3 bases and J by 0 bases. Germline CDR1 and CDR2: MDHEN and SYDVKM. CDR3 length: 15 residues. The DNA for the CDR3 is TGTGCCAGCAGTTTTAGGGACAGACTCTCCTACGAGCAGTACTTC. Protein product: CASSFRDRLSYEQYF.

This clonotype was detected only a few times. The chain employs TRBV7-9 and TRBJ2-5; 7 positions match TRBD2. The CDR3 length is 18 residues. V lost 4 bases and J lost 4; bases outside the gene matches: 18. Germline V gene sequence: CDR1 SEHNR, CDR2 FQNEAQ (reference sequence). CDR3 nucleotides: TGTGCCAGCAGCTCGGCCCGGCGCGGGAGTATAGTGGGAGAGACCCAGTACTTC. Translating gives CASSSARRGSIVGETQYF.